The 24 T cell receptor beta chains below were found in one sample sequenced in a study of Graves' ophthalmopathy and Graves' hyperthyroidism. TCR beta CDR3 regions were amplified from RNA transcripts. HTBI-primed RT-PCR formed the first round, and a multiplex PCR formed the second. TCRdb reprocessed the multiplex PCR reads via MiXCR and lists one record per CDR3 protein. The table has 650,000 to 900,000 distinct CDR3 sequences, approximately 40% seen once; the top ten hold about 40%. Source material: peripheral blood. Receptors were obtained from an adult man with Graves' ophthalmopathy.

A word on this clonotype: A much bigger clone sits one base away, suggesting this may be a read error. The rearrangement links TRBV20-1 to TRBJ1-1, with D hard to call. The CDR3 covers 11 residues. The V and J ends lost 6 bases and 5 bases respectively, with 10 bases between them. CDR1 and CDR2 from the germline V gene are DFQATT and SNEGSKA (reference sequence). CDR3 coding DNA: TGCAGTGCCGGCCAGGAAACTGAAGCTTTCTTT. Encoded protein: CSAGQETEAFF.

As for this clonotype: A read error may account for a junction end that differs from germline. The CDR3 DNA reads as TGTGCCAGCAGTCCCCGTTCGGCCGAGGAGGTCTACGAGCAGCACTTC. Protein: CASSPRSAEEVYEQHF. The rearrangement links TRBV12-3 or TRBV12-4 to TRBJ2-7; TRBD2 is a possible D gene (5 bases). This CDR3 comprises 16 residues.

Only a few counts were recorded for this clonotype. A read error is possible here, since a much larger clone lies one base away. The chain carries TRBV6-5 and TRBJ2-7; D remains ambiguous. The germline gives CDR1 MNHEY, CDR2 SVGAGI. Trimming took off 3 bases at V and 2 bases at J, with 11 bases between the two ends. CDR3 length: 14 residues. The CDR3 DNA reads TGTGCCAGCAGTTATGCGCCAGGAACCTACGAGCAGTACTTC. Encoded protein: CASSYAPGTYEQYF.

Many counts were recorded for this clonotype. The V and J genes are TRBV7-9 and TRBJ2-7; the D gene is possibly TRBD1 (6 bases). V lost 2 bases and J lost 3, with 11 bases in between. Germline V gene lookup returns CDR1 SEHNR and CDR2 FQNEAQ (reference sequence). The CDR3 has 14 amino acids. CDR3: CASSLPGRGYEQYF. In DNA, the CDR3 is TGTGCCAGCAGCTTACCGGGCAGGGGCTACGAGCAGTACTTC.

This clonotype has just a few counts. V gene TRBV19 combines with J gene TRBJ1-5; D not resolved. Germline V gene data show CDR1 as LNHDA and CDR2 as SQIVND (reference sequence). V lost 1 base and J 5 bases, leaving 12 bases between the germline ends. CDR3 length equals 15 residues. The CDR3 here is CASSIVFPADQPQHF. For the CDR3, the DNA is TGTGCCAGTAGTATAGTTTTTCCAGCTGATCAGCCCCAGCATTTT.

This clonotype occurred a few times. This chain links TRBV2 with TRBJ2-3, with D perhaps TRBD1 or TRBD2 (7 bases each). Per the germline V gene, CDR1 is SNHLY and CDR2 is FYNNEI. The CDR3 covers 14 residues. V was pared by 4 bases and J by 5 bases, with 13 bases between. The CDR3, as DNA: TGTGCCAGCAGTGCTCAGGGGGGGAAAGATACGCAGTATTTT. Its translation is CASSAQGGKDTQYF.

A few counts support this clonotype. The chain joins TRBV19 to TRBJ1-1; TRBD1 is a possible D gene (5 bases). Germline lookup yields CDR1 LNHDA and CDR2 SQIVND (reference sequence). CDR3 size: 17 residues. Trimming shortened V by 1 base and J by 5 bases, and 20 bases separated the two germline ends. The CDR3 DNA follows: TGTGCCAGTAGTATAGGAGGGACTCAGGGTTTGTTGACTGAAGCTTTCTTT. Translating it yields CASSIGGTQGLLTEAFF. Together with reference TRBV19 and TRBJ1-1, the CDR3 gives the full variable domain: DGGITQSPKYLFRKEGQNVTLSCEQNLNHDAMYWYRQDPGQGLRLIYYSQIVNDFQKGDIAEGYSVSREKKESFPLTVTSAQKNPTAFYLCASSIGGTQGLLTEAFFGQGTRLTVV.

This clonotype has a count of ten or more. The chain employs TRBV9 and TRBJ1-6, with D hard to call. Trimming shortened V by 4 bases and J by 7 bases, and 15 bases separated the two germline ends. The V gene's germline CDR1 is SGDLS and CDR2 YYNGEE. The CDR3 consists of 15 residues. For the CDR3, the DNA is TGTGCCAGCAGCCCTAGTGGCAGGCCAAATTCACCCCTCCACTTT. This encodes CASSPSGRPNSPLHF.

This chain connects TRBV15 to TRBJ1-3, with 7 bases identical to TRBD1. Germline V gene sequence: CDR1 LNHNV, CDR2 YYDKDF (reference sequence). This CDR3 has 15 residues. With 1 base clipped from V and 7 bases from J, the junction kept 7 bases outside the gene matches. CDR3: CATSRGGQVVNTIYF. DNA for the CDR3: TGTGCCACCAGCAGAGGCGGACAGGTGGTGAACACCATATATTTT.

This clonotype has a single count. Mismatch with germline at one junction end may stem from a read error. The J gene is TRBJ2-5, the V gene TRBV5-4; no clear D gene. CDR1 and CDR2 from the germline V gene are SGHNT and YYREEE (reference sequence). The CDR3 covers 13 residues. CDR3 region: CAGSSEKEETQYF. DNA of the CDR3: TGTGCCGGCAGCTCCGAAAAGGAAGAGACCCAGTACTTC.

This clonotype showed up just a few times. CDR3: CASSWDWNTETQYF. The CDR3 DNA follows: TGTGCCAGTAGCTGGGACTGGAATACAGAGACCCAGTACTTC. V gene TRBV19 combines with J gene TRBJ2-5; possibly TRBD2 for D (6 bases). The CDR3 consists of 14 residues. V lost 6 bases to trimming and J lost 4 bases, with 15 bases between them. Germline V CDR1 and CDR2: LNHDA, SQIVND (reference sequence).

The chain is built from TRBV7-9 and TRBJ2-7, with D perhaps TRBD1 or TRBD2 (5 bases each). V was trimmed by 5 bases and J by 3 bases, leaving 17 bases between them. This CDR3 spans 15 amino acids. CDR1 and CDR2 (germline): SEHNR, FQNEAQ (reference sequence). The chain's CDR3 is CASSVPEGLIYEQYF. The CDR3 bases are TGTGCCAGCAGCGTCCCCGAGGGGCTCATCTACGAGCAGTACTTC.

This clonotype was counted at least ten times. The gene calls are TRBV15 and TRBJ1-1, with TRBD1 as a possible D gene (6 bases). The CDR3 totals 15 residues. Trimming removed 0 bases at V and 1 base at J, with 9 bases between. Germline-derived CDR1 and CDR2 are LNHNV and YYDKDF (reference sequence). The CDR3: CATSREEQGNTEAFF. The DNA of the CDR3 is TGTGCCACCAGCAGAGAGGAACAGGGGAACACTGAAGCTTTCTTT.

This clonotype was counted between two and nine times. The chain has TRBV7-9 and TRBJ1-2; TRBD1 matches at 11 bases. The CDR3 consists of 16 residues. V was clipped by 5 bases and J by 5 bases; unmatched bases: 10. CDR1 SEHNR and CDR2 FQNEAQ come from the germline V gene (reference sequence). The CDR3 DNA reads TGTGCCAGCAGCCAAGATTTTGGACAGGGGGCGTATGGCTACACCTTC. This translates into CASSQDFGQGAYGYTF.

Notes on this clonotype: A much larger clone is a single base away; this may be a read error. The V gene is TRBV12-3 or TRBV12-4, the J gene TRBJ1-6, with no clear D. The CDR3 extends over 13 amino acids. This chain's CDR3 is CASGVKEGAPLRF. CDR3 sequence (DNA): TGTGCCAGCGGGGTGAAAGAGGGAGCACCCCTCCGCTTT.

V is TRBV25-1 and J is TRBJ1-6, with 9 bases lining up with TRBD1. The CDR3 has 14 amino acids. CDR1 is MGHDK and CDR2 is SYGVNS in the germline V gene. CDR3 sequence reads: CARDTDRGDSPLHF. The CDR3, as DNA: TGTGCTAGAGATACGGACAGGGGAGATTCACCCCTCCACTTT.

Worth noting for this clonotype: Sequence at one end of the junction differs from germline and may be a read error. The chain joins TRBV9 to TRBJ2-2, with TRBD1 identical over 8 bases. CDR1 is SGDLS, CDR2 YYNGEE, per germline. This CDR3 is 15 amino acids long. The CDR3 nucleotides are TGTGCCAGCAGCGTCTACAGGGGGTTCACCGGGGGGCTGTTTTTT. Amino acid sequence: CASSVYRGFTGGLFF.

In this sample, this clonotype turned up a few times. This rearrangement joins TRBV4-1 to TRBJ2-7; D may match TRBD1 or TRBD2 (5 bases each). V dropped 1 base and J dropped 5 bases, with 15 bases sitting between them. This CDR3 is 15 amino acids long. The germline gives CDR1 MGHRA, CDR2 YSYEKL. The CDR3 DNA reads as TGCGCCAGCAGCCAAGGACCGGGACCCCAGGACGAGCAGTACTTC. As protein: CASSQGPGPQDEQYF.

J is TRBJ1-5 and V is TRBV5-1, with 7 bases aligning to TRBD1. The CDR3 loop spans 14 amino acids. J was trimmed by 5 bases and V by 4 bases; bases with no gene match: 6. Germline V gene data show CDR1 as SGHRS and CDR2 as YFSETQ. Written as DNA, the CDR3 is TGCGCCAGCAGCCCCATCGACAGGGATCAGCCCCAGCATTTT. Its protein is CASSPIDRDQPQHF.

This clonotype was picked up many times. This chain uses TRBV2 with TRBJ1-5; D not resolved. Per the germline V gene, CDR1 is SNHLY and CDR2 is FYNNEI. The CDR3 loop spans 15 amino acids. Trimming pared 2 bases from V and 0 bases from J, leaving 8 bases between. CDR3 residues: CASSELRASNQPQHF. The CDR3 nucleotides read TGTGCCAGCAGTGAATTGAGGGCTAGCAATCAGCCCCAGCATTTT.

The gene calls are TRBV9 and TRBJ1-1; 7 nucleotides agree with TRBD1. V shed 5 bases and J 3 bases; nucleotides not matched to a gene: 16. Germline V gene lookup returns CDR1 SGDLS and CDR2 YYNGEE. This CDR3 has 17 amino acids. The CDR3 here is CASSRSGQTRLDTEAFF. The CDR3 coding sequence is TGTGCCAGCAGTCGCTCGGGACAGACGCGTCTCGACACTGAAGCTTTCTTT.

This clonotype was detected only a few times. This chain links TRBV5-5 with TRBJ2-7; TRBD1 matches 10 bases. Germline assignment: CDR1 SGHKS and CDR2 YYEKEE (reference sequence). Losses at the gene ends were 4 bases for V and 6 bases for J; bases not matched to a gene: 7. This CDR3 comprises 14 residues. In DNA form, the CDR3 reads TGTGCCAGCAGCGCCGGGACAGGGGAGGGCGAGCAGTACTTC. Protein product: CASSAGTGEGEQYF.

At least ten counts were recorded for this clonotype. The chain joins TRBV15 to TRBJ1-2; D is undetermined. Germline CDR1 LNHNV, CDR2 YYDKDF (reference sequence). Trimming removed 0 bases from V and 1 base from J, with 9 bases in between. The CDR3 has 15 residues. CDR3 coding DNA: TGTGCCACCAGCAGAGATTCCGAGGTTAACTATGGCTACACCTTC. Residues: CATSRDSEVNYGYTF.

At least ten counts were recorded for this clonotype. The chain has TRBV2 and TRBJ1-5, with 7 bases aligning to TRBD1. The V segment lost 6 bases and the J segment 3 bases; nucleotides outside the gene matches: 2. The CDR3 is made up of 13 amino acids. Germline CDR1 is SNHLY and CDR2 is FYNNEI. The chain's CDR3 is CASRGGTNQPQHF. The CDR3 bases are TGTGCCAGCAGAGGGGGCACCAATCAGCCCCAGCATTTT.